This TCR beta chain came from a study of cytomegalovirus exposure and HLA in healthy donors. This CDR3 region has 12 residues. V was clipped by 5 bases and J by 7 bases, with 11 bases between them. In germline, CDR1 is SGHDN, CDR2 FVKESK. This clone was observed once. The PCR employed 60 Vbeta primers together with 13 Jbeta primers. Generated by immunoSEQ multiplex PCR, the TCRdb table keeps only in-frame clones and is missing some. This sample has fewer than 200,000 clones, with about 75% found just once. The sequenced sample was PBMCs. The rearrangement joins TRBV14 to TRBJ2-5, with D unclear. The sequence was collected from a man younger than 30 in good health and CMV-seronegative. The CDR3 DNA reads TGTGCCAGCAGCGGTAGTGGGCGGACCCAGTACTTC. The encoded protein is CASSGSGRTQYF.